The 20 T cell receptor beta chains given below trace back to one sample, sequenced in a study of cytotoxic CD8 clonotypes in ibrutinib-treated CLL. Assay used: immunoSEQ multiplex PCR; TCRdb lists only in-frame clones, some missing. The table has about 130,000 clones, 70% to 90% seen once; the top ten hold about 2%. The sample was PBMCs, taken after 24 months of ibrutinib treatment. The receptors originated from a human donor with chronic lymphocytic leukemia.

The chain is built from TRBV5-8 and TRBJ2-7; TRBD1 aligns across 8 bases. V was clipped by 2 bases and J by 2 bases; unmatched bases: 6. Germline-derived CDR1 and CDR2 are SGHTS and YDEGEE. The CDR3 totals 15 residues. CDR3 nucleotides: TGTGCCAGCAGCTTTGGGGACAGGAATACCTACGAGCAGTACTTC. Protein: CASSFGDRNTYEQYF. Based on the CDR3 plus reference TRBV5-8 and TRBJ2-7, the full variable domain is EAGVTQSPTHLIKTRGQQATLRCSPISGHTSVYWYQQALGLGLQFLLWYDEGEERNRGNFPPRFSGRQFPNYSSELNVNALELEDSALYLCASSFGDRNTYEQYFGPGTRLTVT.

The chain joins TRBV5-6 to TRBJ2-1; D may match TRBD1 or TRBD2 (6 bases each). Trimming took off 2 bases at V and 0 bases at J, with 12 bases between the two ends. This CDR3 comprises 16 residues. The germline gives CDR1 SGHDT, CDR2 YYEEEE. The CDR3 DNA sequence: TGTGCCAGCAGCTTACGCGGAGGGGGCTCCTACAATGAGCAGTTCTTC. Protein product: CASSLRGGGSYNEQFF.

This chain joins TRBV5-1 and TRBJ2-5; perhaps TRBD2 as D (7 bases). The germline V gene encodes CDR1 SGHRS and CDR2 YFSETQ. V lost 5 bases to trimming and J lost 5 bases, with 10 bases between them. The CDR3 loop spans 12 amino acids. The CDR3 coding sequence is TGCGCCAGCAGGGCGGGGGCTGAGACCCAGTACTTC. It yields the protein CASRAGAETQYF.

Of note for this clone: Additional DNA sequences in this sample encode the identical CDR3. The CDR3 DNA reads TGCGCCAGCAGCTTGGCCAGGGGTAGGGACACTGAAGCTTTCTTT. It translates to CASSLARGRDTEAFF. This chain joins TRBV5-1 and TRBJ1-1; D perhaps matches TRBD1 (6 bases). V lost 0 bases and J lost 3, with 12 bases in between. The germline CDR1 and CDR2 sequences are SGHRS and YFSETQ. The CDR3 is 15 residues long.

This clone was detected a few times. The rearrangement joins TRBV5-1 to TRBJ2-7; unclear D gene. V lost 5 bases, J lost 4 bases, and 7 bases lay in between. The CDR3 is 11 amino acids. CDR1 SGHRS and CDR2 YFSETQ come from the germline V gene. The CDR3 region is CASSSGYEQYF. In DNA form, the CDR3 reads TGCGCCAGCAGTTCCGGATACGAGCAGTACTTC. The complete variable domain, with remaining parts taken from reference TRBV5-1 and TRBJ2-7, reads KAGVTQTPRYLIKTRGQQVTLSCSPISGHRSVSWYQQTPGQGLQFLFEYFSETQRNKGNFPGRFSGRQFSNSRSEMNVSTLELGDSALYLCASSSGYEQYFGPGTRLTVT.

The table lists this clone with a count of one. J is TRBJ1-6 and V is TRBV6-5; tentative D call: TRBD1 (6 bases). Looked up from germline, CDR1 is MNHEY and CDR2 is SVGAGI. This CDR3 is built from 15 residues. V was shortened by 2 bases and J by 6 bases, with 11 bases between the two germline ends. Written as DNA, the CDR3 is TGTGCCAGCAGTTACGCTTGGACAGCTAATTCACCCCTCCACTTT. Translation gives CASSYAWTANSPLHF.

The chain recombines TRBV18 with TRBJ2-7; possible D gene TRBD1, 6 bases. V lost 2 bases and J 4 bases, leaving 9 bases between the germline ends. The length of the CDR3 is 13 residues. CDR1 is KGHSH, CDR2 LQKENI, per germline. The CDR3 bases are TGTGCCAGCTCACCAGAGACAGGATACGAGCAGTACTTC. Translating it yields CASSPETGYEQYF.

Remarks on this clone: This specimen includes other DNA sequences encoding the same CDR3. The V and J genes are TRBV4-3 and TRBJ2-1; 9 bases are shared with TRBD2. The J segment lost 4 bases and the V segment lost 2 bases, leaving 3 bases of the junction unmatched. CDR3 length: 15 residues. Per germline, CDR1 LGHNA and CDR2 YSLEER. The CDR3 coding sequence is TGCGCCAGCAGCCAACCCAGCGGGGGGTACAATGAGCAGTTCTTC. It is translated as CASSQPSGGYNEQFF.

This chain uses TRBV7-2 with TRBJ2-3; TRBD1 is a possible D gene (6 bases). Germline V gene lookup returns CDR1 SGHTA and CDR2 FQGNSA. Trimming removed 0 bases at V and 1 base at J, with 11 bases between. The CDR3 extends over 16 amino acids. CDR3 protein: CASSLAGAGGTDTQYF. The CDR3 DNA reads as TGTGCCAGCAGCTTAGCGGGGGCAGGGGGCACAGATACGCAGTATTTT.

The CDR3: CASRATTYGYTF. The CDR3 DNA follows: TGTGCCAGCCGCGCCACGACTTATGGCTACACCTTC. This chain connects TRBV7-2 to TRBJ1-2; the D is unclear. This CDR3 has 12 amino acids. Trimming removed 8 bases at V and 5 bases at J, with 12 bases between. Germline values: CDR1 SGHTA, CDR2 FQGNSA.

This sequence joins TRBV7-8 and TRBJ2-2; D assignment may be TRBD1 or TRBD2 (5 bases each). This CDR3 contains 15 residues. V was pared by 5 bases and J by 5 bases, with 15 bases between. Germline lookup yields CDR1 SGHVS and CDR2 FQNEAQ. The CDR3 is CASSPRPEGTGELFF. The CDR3 bases are TGTGCCAGCAGCCCCAGACCCGAGGGGACCGGGGAGCTGTTTTTT.

V and J are TRBV29-1 and TRBJ1-5, with D possibly matching TRBD1 (5 bases). Germline V gene data show CDR1 as SQVTM and CDR2 as ANQGSEA. Trimming pared 6 bases from V and 3 bases from J, leaving 12 bases between. This CDR3 has 13 amino acids. Here the CDR3 DNA reads TGCAGCGTCGTTACAGGATCCAATCAGCCCCAGCATTTT. Protein sequence: CSVVTGSNQPQHF.

The CDR3, as DNA: TGTGCCAGCAGCTTAGCACAGGACCAAGAGACCCAGTACTTC. This encodes CASSLAQDQETQYF. This rearrangement joins TRBV7-9 to TRBJ2-5; possible D gene TRBD1, 5 bases. V was pared by 0 bases and J by 0 bases, with 5 bases between. Germline V lookup: CDR1 SEHNR, CDR2 FQNEAQ (reference sequence). This CDR3 contains 14 residues.

The chain recombines TRBV19 with TRBJ2-3, with 8 bases fitting TRBD1. Germline V CDR1 and CDR2: LNHDA, SQIVND (reference sequence). V lost 5 bases and J lost 4; bases outside the gene matches: 2. This CDR3 spans 13 amino acids. The CDR3 DNA reads as TGTGCCAGTAGTCAACAGGGGGCAGATACGCAGTATTTT. Translating it yields CASSQQGADTQYF.

This clone has only a few counts. The rearrangement uses TRBV7-9 and TRBJ2-1, with 7 positions matching TRBD2. J lost 12 bases, V lost 5 bases, and 13 bases had no gene match. This CDR3 spans 14 amino acids. The germline V gene encodes CDR1 SEHNR and CDR2 FQNEAQ (reference sequence). CDR3 region: CASSQGRAGVAQFF. Written as DNA, the CDR3 is TGTGCCAGCAGCCAAGGGCGCGCGGGAGTGGCGCAGTTCTTC.

The rearrangement joins TRBV6-5 to TRBJ2-6; no firm D call. Germline assignment: CDR1 MNHEY and CDR2 SVGAGI. The CDR3 has 15 amino acids. The V end lost 2 bases, the J end lost 2 bases, and 7 bases lay between the germline ends. CDR3 nucleotide sequence: TGTGCCAGCAGTTACGACCTAGCTGGGGCCAACGTCCTGACTTTC. Translated, it gives CASSYDLAGANVLTF.

This chain links TRBV7-3 with TRBJ2-5, with D possibly matching TRBD1 (5 bases). Trimming pared 5 bases from V and 2 bases from J, leaving 15 bases between. Per germline, CDR1 SGHTA and CDR2 FQGTGA. The CDR3 runs to 15 residues. The CDR3: CASSHWTTDQETQYF. The CDR3 coding sequence is TGTGCCAGCAGCCACTGGACAACGGATCAAGAGACCCAGTACTTC.

The chain links TRBV9 to TRBJ2-3, with D maybe TRBD1 (6 bases). The CDR3 totals 16 residues. Trimming cost V 3 bases and J 3 bases, with 17 bases left between them. The germline V gene encodes CDR1 SGDLS and CDR2 YYNGEE. CDR3 in amino acids: CASSAGEGGRTDTQYF. The CDR3 DNA follows: TGTGCCAGCAGCGCCGGGGAAGGGGGTAGGACAGATACGCAGTATTTT. Filled out from reference TRBV9 and TRBJ2-3, the complete variable domain reads DSGVTQTPKHLITATGQRVTLRCSPRSGDLSVYWYQQSLDQGLQFLIQYYNGEERAKGNILERFSAQQFPDLHSELNLSSLELGDSALYFCASSAGEGGRTDTQYFGPGTRLTVL.

The chain is built from TRBV25-1 and TRBJ2-3; 8 positions agree with TRBD2. Germline V gene data show CDR1 as MGHDK and CDR2 as SYGVNS. This CDR3 has 14 amino acids. V gave up 5 bases and J gave up 1 base; unmatched junction bases: 2. The CDR3 region has the DNA TGTGCCAGCAGTCTACTAGCGGGCACAGATACGCAGTATTTT. Encoded protein: CASSLLAGTDTQYF.

This clone was picked up a small number of times. J is TRBJ1-6 and V is TRBV4-2, with TRBD1 matching over 7 bases. CDR1 and CDR2 from the germline V gene are LGHNA and YNFKEQ. With 4 bases clipped from V and 6 bases from J, the junction kept 6 bases outside the gene matches. The CDR3 is 15 residues long. The CDR3 bases are TGTGCCAGCAGCCGAGGGGGCCGGGGTAATTCACCCCTCCACTTT. Translating it yields CASSRGGRGNSPLHF.